This T cell receptor (beta chain) was identified in a study of identifying expanded T cells in peripheral blood. Healthy donors had no documented immune events, such as infections, while sampled. Points from the study as a whole: About 1.2 clones differed between technical replicates, versus about 17 and 20 over time. Variance in clone template counts between approximately 2-week samples significantly increased with total template count across all healthy donors.

As to this clone: What it recognizes is unknown.

The germline V gene encodes CDR1 LNHDA and CDR2 SQIVND (reference sequence). Trimming removed 1 base from V and 5 bases from J, with 8 bases in between. The CDR3 length is 14 residues. Method: immunoSEQ multiplex PCR; TCRdb's copy keeps in-frame clones and lacks some. The table has about 110,000 clones, around 89% seen once. This TCR was sampled from a person aged 18 to 75 in good health. The sample consisted of blood. The chain couples TRBV19 to TRBJ1-4; D possibly corresponds to TRBD1 (5 bases). DNA for the CDR3: TGTGCCAGTAGTATAGGACAGTACAATGAAAAACTGTTTTTT. Translation gives CASSIGQYNEKLFF.